What follows is one TCR beta chain and its context. The antigen is undetermined. This sample is drawn from a study of T-cell memory formation after mild COVID-19. Findings of the study overall: Whereas later expanders leaned CD4+, clones contracting day 15 to 85 showed a balanced CD4/CD8 makeup. CD4+ clones that contracted lay mainly in CM and EM; CD8+ ones lay in EMRA. Memory sampled before infection contained some responding clones, suggesting cross-reactive memory joined.

TCRdb used MiXCR to reprocess the 5' RACE reads, holding one entry per CDR3 protein. The sample comprises roughly 170,000 distinct CDR3 sequences, less than 20% of which are singletons, and roughly 4.3% rests with the top ten. This TCR derives from a man between 18 and 29 years old who had mild COVID-19 (a few samples of this study predate the infection). Cell type and time point are not known. Source material: PBMCs or a T cell subset sorted from them (not recorded which).

CDR3 in amino acids: CASSPGALAGTYYQETQYF. CDR3 nucleotides: TGTGCCAGCAGCCCAGGGGCGCTAGCGGGGACCTATTACCAAGAGACCCAGTACTTC. This chain links TRBV7-7 with TRBJ2-5; 9 bases line up with TRBD2. CDR3 length equals 19 residues. Germline V gene lookup returns CDR1 SSHAT and CDR2 FNYEAQ (reference sequence). The V gene end was trimmed by 5 bases and the J gene end by 0 bases; junction bases not matched to a gene: 16.